In its sample, the clone carrying this T cell receptor beta chain was seen many times. These data come from a study of regulatory T cells in long-lasting Graves disease. In germline, CDR1 is DFQATT, CDR2 SNEGSKA (reference sequence). Trimming took 1 base from V and 4 from J, leaving 7 bases between them. The CDR3 spans 12 residues. Both iRepertoire HTBI primers and Arm-PCR of CDR3 regions were used to build the TCR beta libraries. TCRdb redid the calling of the multiplex PCR reads with MiXCR, one entry per CDR3 protein. The sample records roughly 400,000 distinct CDR3 sequences, 20% to 25% being singletons. The time point was: persistent/refractory GD, antithyroid drugs over 5 years with positive TRAb. RNA isolated from PBMCs was used to make the TCR library.

The rearrangement uses TRBV20-1 and TRBJ2-5; D ambiguous. This specimen consisted of peripheral blood mononuclear cells (PBMCs), obtained when the disease was refractory, from a patient treated with antithyroid drugs. The TCR originated in a female donor with Graves disease. CDR3 sequence reads: CSARGVGETQYF. In DNA, the CDR3 is TGCAGTGCTAGAGGGGTTGGAGAGACCCAGTACTTC.